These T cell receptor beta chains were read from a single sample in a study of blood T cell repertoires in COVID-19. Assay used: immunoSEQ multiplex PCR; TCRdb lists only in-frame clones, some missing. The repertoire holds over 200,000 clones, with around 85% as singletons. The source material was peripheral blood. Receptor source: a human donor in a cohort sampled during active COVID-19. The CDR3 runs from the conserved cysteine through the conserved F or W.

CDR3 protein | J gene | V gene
CASRRQGFIHEQYF | TRBJ2-7 | TRBV6-5
CSASDSNNSPLHF | TRBJ1-6 | TRBV20-1
CASSPRGTRSYEQYF | TRBJ2-7 | TRBV19
CASSESVNTEAFF | TRBJ1-1 | TRBV25-1
CASSQESASGGAYEQYF | TRBJ2-7 | TRBV14
CASSHRDRGRPPEGTEAFF | TRBJ1-1 | TRBV23-1
CASSSTALNTEAFF | TRBJ1-1 | TRBV28
CASSVRSRGDNYGYTF | TRBJ1-2 | TRBV9
CSARSNYGYTF | TRBJ1-2 | TRBV20-1
CASSTQGRETQYF | TRBJ2-5 | TRBV7-3
CASSHLLAGIPGANVLTF | TRBJ2-6 | TRBV4-1
CASSPGLAGVGDTQYF | TRBJ2-3 | TRBV18
CASSQDGEGTSGRHTQYF | TRBJ2-3 | TRBV4-3
CASSPVSSNQPQHF | TRBJ1-5 | TRBV18
CASSQVYSYNEQFF | TRBJ2-1 | TRBV4-3
CASSPRDRGRTGELFF | TRBJ2-2 | TRBV9
CASSGGFSYNEQFF | TRBJ2-1 | TRBV2
CASSWDRGNGYTF | TRBJ1-2 | TRBV5-1
CASRRDRGYNEQFF | TRBJ2-1 | TRBV6-4
CASSIGDTKAGEQYF | TRBJ2-7 | TRBV3-1/TRBV3-2
CASSLGTGTHYGYTF | TRBJ1-2 | TRBV19
CASSEFRGSSYEQYF | TRBJ2-7 | TRBV25-1
CASSRQTFTDTQYF | TRBJ2-3 | TRBV3-1/TRBV3-2
CASSPRLAGNTGELFF | TRBJ2-2 | TRBV6-2/TRBV6-3
CASSPGTSETYEQYF | TRBJ2-7 | TRBV7-2
CASSAQGDTGELFF | TRBJ2-2 | TRBV2
CASRQGQNEKLFF | TRBJ1-4 | TRBV5-1
CASSLSGDLFYEQYF | TRBJ2-7 | TRBV7-2
CASSQVVAGRNTGELFF | TRBJ2-2 | TRBV4-2
CASSSTSNTDTQYF | TRBJ2-3 | TRBV7-9
CASSYFGGQGKEQYF | TRBJ2-7 | TRBV6-6
CASSYSKGNYGYTF | TRBJ1-2 | TRBV6-6
CASSFSGTKAGELFF | TRBJ2-2 | TRBV7-2
CASSFSADNNEQFF | TRBJ2-1 | TRBV11-2
CATSSGLAAGSYEQYF | TRBJ2-7 | TRBV15
CATADRGPTDTQYF | TRBJ2-3 | TRBV27
CSVGLAGKSYEQYF | TRBJ2-7 | TRBV29-1
CSVRQGTGNRYEQYF | TRBJ2-7 | TRBV29-1
CASSHGTGELFF | TRBJ2-2 | TRBV21-1
CASSDPGKNIQYF | TRBJ2-4 | TRBV27
CASSLSGQEKLFF | TRBJ1-4 | TRBV5-6
CASSLGTINSGANVLTF | TRBJ2-6 | TRBV7-8
CASSDDSQTGELFF | TRBJ2-2 | TRBV2
CAWSVEGDIQYF | TRBJ2-4 | TRBV30
CASSLAGIDEKLFF | TRBJ1-4 | TRBV5-4
CASRWGLGQPQHF | TRBJ1-5 | TRBV19
CASSYSDRVGSYEQYF | TRBJ2-7 | TRBV6-5
CASSFRLAGGRHEQFF | TRBJ2-1 | TRBV7-9
CASSLVAGSPGETQYF | TRBJ2-5 | TRBV5-1
CASSLAGTGESYEQYF | TRBJ2-7 | TRBV9